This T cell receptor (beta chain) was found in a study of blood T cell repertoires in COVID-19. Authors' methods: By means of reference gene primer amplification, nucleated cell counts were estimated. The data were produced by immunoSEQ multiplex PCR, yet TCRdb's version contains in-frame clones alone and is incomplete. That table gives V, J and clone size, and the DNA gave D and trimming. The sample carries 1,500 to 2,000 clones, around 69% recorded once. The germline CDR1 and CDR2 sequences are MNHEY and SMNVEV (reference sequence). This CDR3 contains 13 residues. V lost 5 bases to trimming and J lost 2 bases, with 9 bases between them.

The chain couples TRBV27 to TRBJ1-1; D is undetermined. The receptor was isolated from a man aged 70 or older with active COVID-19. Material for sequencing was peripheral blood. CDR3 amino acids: CASSLLLNTEAFF. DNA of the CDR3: TGTGCCAGCAGTCTTCTCCTAAACACTGAAGCTTTCTTT.